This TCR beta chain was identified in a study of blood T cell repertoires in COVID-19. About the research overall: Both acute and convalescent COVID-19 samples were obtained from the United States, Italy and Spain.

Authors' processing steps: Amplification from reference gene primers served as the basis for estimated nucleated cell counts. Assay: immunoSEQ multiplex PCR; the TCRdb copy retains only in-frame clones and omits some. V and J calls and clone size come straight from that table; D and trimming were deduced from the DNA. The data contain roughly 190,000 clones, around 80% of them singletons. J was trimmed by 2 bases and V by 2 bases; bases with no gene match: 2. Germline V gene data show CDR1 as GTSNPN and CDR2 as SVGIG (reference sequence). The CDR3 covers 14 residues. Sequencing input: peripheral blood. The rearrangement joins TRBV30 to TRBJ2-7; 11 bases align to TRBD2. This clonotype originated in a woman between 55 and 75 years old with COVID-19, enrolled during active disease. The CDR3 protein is CAWSSGLAAYEQYF. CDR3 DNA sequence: TGTGCCTGGAGTTCGGGACTAGCGGCCTACGAGCAGTACTTC.